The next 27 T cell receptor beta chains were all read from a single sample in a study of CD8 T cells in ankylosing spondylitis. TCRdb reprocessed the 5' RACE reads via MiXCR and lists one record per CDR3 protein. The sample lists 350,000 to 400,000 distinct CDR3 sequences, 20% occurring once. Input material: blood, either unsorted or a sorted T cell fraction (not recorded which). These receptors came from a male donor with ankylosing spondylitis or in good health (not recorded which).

The CDR3 sequence is CASSQDRVAVSYEQYF. The CDR3 DNA reads TGTGCCAGCAGCCAGGACAGGGTGGCGGTCTCCTACGAGCAGTACTTC. The chain employs TRBV5-6 and TRBJ2-7; 8 nucleotides line up with TRBD1. Germline CDR1 SGHDT, CDR2 YYEEEE. CDR3 size: 16 residues. After removal of 4 bases from V and 0 bases from J, the junction contained 9 bases not matched to a gene.

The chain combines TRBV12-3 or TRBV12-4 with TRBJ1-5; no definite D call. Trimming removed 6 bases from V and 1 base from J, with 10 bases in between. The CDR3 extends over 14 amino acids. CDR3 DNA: TGTGCCAGCAGCCTCGGAGTAAGCAATCAGCCCCAGCATTTT. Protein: CASSLGVSNQPQHF.

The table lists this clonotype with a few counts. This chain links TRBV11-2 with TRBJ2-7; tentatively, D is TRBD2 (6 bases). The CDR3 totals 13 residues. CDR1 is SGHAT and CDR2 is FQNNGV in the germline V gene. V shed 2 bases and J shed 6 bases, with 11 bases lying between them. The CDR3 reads CASSLIGRGEQYF. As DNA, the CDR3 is TGTGCCAGCAGCTTAATTGGGCGGGGCGAGCAGTACTTC. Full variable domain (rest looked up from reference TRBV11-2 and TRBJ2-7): EAGVAQSPRYKIIEKRQSVAFWCNPISGHATLYWYQQILGQGPKLLIQFQNNGVVDDSQLPKDRFSAERLKGVDSTLKIQPAKLEDSAVYLCASSLIGRGEQYFGPGTRLTVT.

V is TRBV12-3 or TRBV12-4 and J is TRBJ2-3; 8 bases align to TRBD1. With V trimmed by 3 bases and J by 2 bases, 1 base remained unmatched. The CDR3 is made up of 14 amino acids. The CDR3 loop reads CASSFQGATDTQYF. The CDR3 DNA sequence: TGTGCCAGCAGTTTCCAGGGGGCCACAGATACGCAGTATTTT.

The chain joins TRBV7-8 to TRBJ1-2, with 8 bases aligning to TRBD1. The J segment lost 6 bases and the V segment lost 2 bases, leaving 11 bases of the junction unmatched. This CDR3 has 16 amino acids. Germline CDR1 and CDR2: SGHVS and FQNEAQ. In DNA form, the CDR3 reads TGTGCCAGCAGCTTATCCCCAGGGGGCCAAGCCAATGGCTACACCTTC. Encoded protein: CASSLSPGGQANGYTF.

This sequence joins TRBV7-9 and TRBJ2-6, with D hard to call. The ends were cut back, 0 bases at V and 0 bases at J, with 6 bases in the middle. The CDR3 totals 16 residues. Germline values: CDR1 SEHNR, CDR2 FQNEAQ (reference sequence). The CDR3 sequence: CASSLALGSGANVLTF. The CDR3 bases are TGTGCCAGCAGCTTAGCGTTGGGCTCTGGGGCCAACGTCCTGACTTTC.

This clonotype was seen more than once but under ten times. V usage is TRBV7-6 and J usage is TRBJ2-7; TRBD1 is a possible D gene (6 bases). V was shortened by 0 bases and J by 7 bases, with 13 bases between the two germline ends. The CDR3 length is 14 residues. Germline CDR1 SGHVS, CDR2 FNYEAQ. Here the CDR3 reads CASSLAGTSGEQYF. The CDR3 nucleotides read TGTGCCAGCAGCTTAGCGGGGACATCGGGGGAGCAGTACTTC.

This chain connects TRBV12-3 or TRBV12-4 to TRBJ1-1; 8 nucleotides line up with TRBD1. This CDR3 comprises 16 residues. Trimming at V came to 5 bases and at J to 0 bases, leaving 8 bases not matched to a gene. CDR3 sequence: CASSPGQGIMNTEAFF. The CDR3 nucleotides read TGTGCCAGCAGTCCCGGACAGGGTATCATGAACACTGAAGCTTTCTTT.

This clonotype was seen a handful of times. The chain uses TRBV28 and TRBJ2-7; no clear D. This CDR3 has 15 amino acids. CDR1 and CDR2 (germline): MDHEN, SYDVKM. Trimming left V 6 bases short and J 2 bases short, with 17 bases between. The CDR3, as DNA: TGTGCCAGCAGCCCCCTCGCGGTAGGGACCTACGAGCAGTACTTC. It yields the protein CASSPLAVGTYEQYF. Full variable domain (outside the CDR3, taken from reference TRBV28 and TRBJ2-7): DVKVTQSSRYLVKRTGEKVFLECVQDMDHENMFWYRQDPGLGLRLIYFSYDVKMKEKGDIPEGYSVSREKKERFSLILESASTNQTSMYLCASSPLAVGTYEQYFGPGTRLTVT.

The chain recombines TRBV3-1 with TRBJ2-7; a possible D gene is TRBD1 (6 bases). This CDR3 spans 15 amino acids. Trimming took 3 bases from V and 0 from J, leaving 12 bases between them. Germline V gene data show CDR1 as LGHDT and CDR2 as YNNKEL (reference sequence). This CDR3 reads CASSQPTGNSYEQYF. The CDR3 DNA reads TGTGCCAGCAGCCAGCCGACAGGAAACTCCTACGAGCAGTACTTC.

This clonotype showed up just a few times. The CDR3 DNA sequence: TGTGCCAGCAGCTTCTCGGGACAGGGGGCTGGAAACACCATATATTTT. This sequence encodes CASSFSGQGAGNTIYF. This rearrangement joins TRBV7-9 to TRBJ1-3; 11 bases align to TRBD1. Per germline, CDR1 SEHNR and CDR2 FQNEAQ (reference sequence). V lost 3 bases and J lost 2; bases outside the gene matches: 3. This CDR3 has 16 residues. The full variable domain, rest sourced from reference TRBV7-9 and TRBJ1-3, is DTGVSQNPRHKITKRGQNVTFRCDPISEHNRLYWYRQTLGQGPEFLTYFQNEAQLEKSRLLSDRFSAERPKGSFSTLEIQRTEQGDSAMYLCASSFSGQGAGNTIYFGEGSWLTVV.

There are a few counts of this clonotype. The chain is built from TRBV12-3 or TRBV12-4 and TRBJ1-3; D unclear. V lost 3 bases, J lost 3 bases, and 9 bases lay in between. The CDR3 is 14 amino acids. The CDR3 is CASSFLGFGNTIYF. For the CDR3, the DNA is TGTGCCAGCAGTTTCTTAGGGTTTGGAAACACCATATATTTT.

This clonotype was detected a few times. The CDR3 DNA is TGCGCCAGCAGCCAAGCGCGACAGGCCACAGATACGCAGTATTTT. Translating gives CASSQARQATDTQYF. The gene calls are TRBV4-1 and TRBJ2-3; possible D gene TRBD1, 6 bases. The CDR3 is 15 residues long. V shed 1 base and J shed 2 bases, with 10 bases lying between them. CDR1 and CDR2 (germline): MGHRA, YSYEKL.

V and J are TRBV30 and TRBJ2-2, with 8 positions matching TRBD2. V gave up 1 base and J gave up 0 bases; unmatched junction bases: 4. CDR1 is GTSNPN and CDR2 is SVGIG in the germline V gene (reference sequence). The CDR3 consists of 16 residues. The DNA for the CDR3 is TGTGCCTGGAGTGGGGGGGGACTAGCGAACACCGGGGAGCTGTTTTTT. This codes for CAWSGGGLANTGELFF.

The DNA for the CDR3 is TGTGCCAGCAGCTTAGGCGGGGGAAAACTGTTTTTT. This gives the protein CASSLGGGKLFF. V usage is TRBV7-9 and J usage is TRBJ1-4, with TRBD1 as a possible D gene (5 bases). The CDR3 runs to 12 residues. Deletions cut 1 base from V and 10 bases from J, with 7 bases between. CDR1 is SEHNR and CDR2 is FQNEAQ in the germline V gene (reference sequence).

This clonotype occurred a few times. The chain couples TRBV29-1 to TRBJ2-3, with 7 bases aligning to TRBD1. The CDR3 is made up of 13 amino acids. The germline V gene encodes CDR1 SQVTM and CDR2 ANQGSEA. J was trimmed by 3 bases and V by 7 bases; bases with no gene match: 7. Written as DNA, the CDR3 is TGCAGCGGGTTGACAGGGAGTACAGATACGCAGTATTTT. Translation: CSGLTGSTDTQYF.

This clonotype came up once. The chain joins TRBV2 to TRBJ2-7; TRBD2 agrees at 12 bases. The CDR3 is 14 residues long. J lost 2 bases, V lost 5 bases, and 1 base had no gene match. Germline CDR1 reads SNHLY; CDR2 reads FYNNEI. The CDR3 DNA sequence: TGTGCCAGCAGTTGGACTAGCGGGGCCTACGAGCAGTACTTC. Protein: CASSWTSGAYEQYF.

The CDR3 loop is CASSAQGPTGELFF. The CDR3 DNA sequence: TGTGCCAGCAGTGCACAGGGACCCACCGGGGAGCTGTTTTTT. The chain combines TRBV6-1 with TRBJ2-2, with D tentatively TRBD1 (6 bases). This CDR3 is 14 amino acids long. Germline lookup yields CDR1 MNHNS and CDR2 SASEGT. Trimming left V 4 bases short and J 4 bases short, with 10 bases between.

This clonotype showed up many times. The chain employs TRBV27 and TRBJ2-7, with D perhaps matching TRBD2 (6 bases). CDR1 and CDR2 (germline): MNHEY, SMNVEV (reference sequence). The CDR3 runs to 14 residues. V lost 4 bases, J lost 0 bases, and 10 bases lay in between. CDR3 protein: CASSSRGSSYEQYF. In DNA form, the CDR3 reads TGTGCCAGCAGTTCCCGGGGGAGCTCCTACGAGCAGTACTTC.

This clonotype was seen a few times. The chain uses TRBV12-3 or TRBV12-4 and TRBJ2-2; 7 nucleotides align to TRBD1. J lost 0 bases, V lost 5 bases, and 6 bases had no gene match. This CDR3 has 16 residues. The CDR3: CASSRQGASNTGELFF. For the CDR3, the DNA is TGTGCCAGCAGTCGACAGGGAGCCTCGAACACCGGGGAGCTGTTTTTT.

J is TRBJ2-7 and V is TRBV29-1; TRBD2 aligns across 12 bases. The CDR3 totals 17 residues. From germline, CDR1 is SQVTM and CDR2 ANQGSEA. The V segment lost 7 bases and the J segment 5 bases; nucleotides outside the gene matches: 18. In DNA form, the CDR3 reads TGCAGCGCCCAGGGGGCCCCTAGCGGGGGGGCCCTCCACGAGCAGTACTTC. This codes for CSAQGAPSGGALHEQYF.

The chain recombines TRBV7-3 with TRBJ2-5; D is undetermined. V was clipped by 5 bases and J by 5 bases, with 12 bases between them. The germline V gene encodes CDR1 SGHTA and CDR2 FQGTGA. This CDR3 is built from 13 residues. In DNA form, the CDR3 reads TGTGCCAGCAGCCTCATGGCACGGGAGACCCAGTACTTC. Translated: CASSLMARETQYF.

In DNA, the CDR3 is TGCGCCAGCAGTGAGGGAGGCCCGGCAGGTTACAAGGAGCAGTACTTC. The encoded protein is CASSEGGPAGYKEQYF. The genes are TRBV10-2 and TRBJ2-7, with TRBD2 as a possible D gene (5 bases). The V and J ends lost 2 bases and 7 bases respectively, with 21 bases between them. The germline V gene has CDR1 WSHSY and CDR2 SAAADI. CDR3 size: 16 residues.

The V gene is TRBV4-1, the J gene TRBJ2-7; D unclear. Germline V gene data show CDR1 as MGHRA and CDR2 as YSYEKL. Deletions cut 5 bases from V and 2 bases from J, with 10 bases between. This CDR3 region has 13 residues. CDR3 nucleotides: TGCGCCAGCAGCGATGGAATCGCCTACGAGCAGTACTTC. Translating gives CASSDGIAYEQYF.

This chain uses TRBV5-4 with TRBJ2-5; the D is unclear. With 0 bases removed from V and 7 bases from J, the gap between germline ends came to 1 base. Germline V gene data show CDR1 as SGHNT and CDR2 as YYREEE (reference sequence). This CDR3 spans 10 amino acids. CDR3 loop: CASSLGTQYF. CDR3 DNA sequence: TGTGCCAGCAGCTTGGGGACCCAGTACTTC.

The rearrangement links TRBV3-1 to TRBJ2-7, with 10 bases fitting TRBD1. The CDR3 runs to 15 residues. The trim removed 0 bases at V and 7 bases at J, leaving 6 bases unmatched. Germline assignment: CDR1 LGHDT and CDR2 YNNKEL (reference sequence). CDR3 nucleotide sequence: TGTGCCAGCAGCCAAGATGAGACAGGGGGCGGTGAGCAGTACTTC. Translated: CASSQDETGGGEQYF.

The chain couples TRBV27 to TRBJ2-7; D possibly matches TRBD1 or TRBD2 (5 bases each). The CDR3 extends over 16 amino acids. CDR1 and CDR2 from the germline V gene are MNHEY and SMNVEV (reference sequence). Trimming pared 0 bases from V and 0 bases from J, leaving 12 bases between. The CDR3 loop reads CASSLSSGAPSYEQYF. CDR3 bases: TGTGCCAGCAGTTTATCATCCGGGGCACCCTCCTACGAGCAGTACTTC.